Below are 30 T cell receptor beta chains sequenced from a single sample in a study of blood T cell repertoires in COVID-19. Here immunoSEQ multiplex PCR was the method, and the copy in TCRdb shows in-frame clones only, minus some. The sample consists of 250,000 to 300,000 clones, 85% to 90% of them appearing once. The sample was peripheral blood. Receptors originate from a woman aged 40-49 years who had recovered from COVID-19.

This chain's CDR3 is CASSHGGATDTQYF. CDR3 sequence (DNA): TGCGCCAGCAGCCACGGGGGGGCCACAGATACGCAGTATTTT. V is TRBV4-1 and J is TRBJ2-3, with 8 bases lining up with TRBD2. The trim removed 3 bases at V and 2 bases at J, leaving 1 base unmatched. CDR1 MGHRA and CDR2 YSYEKL come from the germline V gene. This CDR3 has 14 residues.

This clone was observed many times. V usage is TRBV11-2 and J usage is TRBJ1-6; D remains unclear. Germline CDR1 reads SGHAT; CDR2 reads FQNNGV. Trimming took off 5 bases at V and 10 bases at J, with 15 bases between the two ends. The CDR3 has 14 residues. The CDR3 loop reads CASSQSPGWSPLHF. Here the CDR3 DNA reads TGTGCCAGCAGCCAAAGCCCGGGATGGTCACCCCTCCACTTT.

The genes are TRBV11-2 and TRBJ2-5; no clear D gene. The CDR3 length is 16 residues. V was shortened by 0 bases and J by 6 bases, with 17 bases between the two germline ends. CDR1 SGHAT and CDR2 FQNNGV come from the germline V gene. CDR3 loop: CASSLDPRQPRQTQYF. The CDR3 nucleotides are TGTGCCAGCAGCTTAGATCCGAGACAACCACGTCAGACCCAGTACTTC. The whole variable domain, filled in from reference TRBV11-2 and TRBJ2-5, reads EAGVAQSPRYKIIEKRQSVAFWCNPISGHATLYWYQQILGQGPKLLIQFQNNGVVDDSQLPKDRFSAERLKGVDSTLKIQPAKLEDSAVYLCASSLDPRQPRQTQYFGPGTRLLVL.

This chain links TRBV18 with TRBJ2-1; TRBD1 matches at 8 bases. V gave up 2 bases and J gave up 1 base; unmatched junction bases: 1. The CDR3 sequence is 15 residues long. Germline V lookup: CDR1 KGHSH, CDR2 LQKENI. The CDR3 is CASSPRTGSYNEQFF. The CDR3 DNA follows: TGTGCCAGCTCACCAAGGACAGGGTCCTACAATGAGCAGTTCTTC.

This clone came up once. The chain combines TRBV7-3 with TRBJ2-1; 12 nucleotides match TRBD2. Trimming removed 4 bases from V and 8 bases from J; junction bases left unmatched: 6. This CDR3 has 15 amino acids. CDR1 SGHTA and CDR2 FQGTGA come from the germline V gene. The CDR3 region has the DNA TGTGCCAGCAGCTATCTAGCGGGGGGGCCAGATGAGCAGTTCTTC. Its translation: CASSYLAGGPDEQFF.

This chain joins TRBV5-4 and TRBJ1-1, with TRBD1 as a possible D gene (5 bases). V dropped 3 bases and J dropped 0 bases, with 15 bases sitting between them. CDR3 length: 16 amino acids. CDR1 is SGHNT, CDR2 YYREEE, per germline (reference sequence). CDR3 amino acids: CASSSRGGSMNTEAFF. As DNA, the CDR3 is TGTGCCAGCAGCTCCCGGGGGGGGTCTATGAACACTGAAGCTTTCTTT.

This chain connects TRBV7-2 to TRBJ1-6; 8 bases agree with TRBD1. Germline trimming cut 7 bases from V and 7 bases from J; bases unmatched to any gene: 15. The germline V gene encodes CDR1 SGHTA and CDR2 FQGNSA. The CDR3 has 17 residues. The CDR3 loop is CASNQRAGTGVNSPLHF. For the CDR3, the DNA is TGTGCCAGCAACCAGAGGGCGGGGACAGGAGTGAATTCACCCCTCCACTTT.

The sample holds one count of this clone. The chain employs TRBV15 and TRBJ1-2, with D perhaps TRBD1 (5 bases). V lost 8 bases and J 7 bases, leaving 20 bases between the germline ends. CDR3 length equals 14 residues. The V gene's germline CDR1 is LNHNV and CDR2 YYDKDF (reference sequence). This CDR3 is CATREAGWFGGYTF. The CDR3 region has the DNA TGTGCCACCCGGGAGGCAGGGTGGTTCGGTGGCTACACCTTC. Variable domain in full (rest from reference TRBV15 and TRBJ1-2): DAMVIQNPRYQVTQFGKPVTLSCSQTLNHNVMYWYQQKSSQAPKLLFHYYDKDFNNEADTPDNFQSRRPNTSFCFLDIRSPGLGDTAMYLCATREAGWFGGYTFGSGTRLTVV.

This clone was picked up one time. The rearrangement joins TRBV6-2 or TRBV6-3 to TRBJ2-7; 7 nucleotides agree with TRBD1. This CDR3 is built from 15 residues. Trimming took 4 bases from V and 3 from J; bases not matched to a gene: 9. Per the germline V gene, CDR1 is MNHEY and CDR2 is SVGEGT. This CDR3 is CASSWGTADYYEQYF. The CDR3 DNA reads as TGTGCCAGCAGTTGGGGGACAGCTGATTACTACGAGCAGTACTTC.

The V and J genes are TRBV11-2 and TRBJ1-3; D gene uncertain. This CDR3 is 15 amino acids long. Germline V gives CDR1 SGHAT, CDR2 FQNNGV. Deletions cut 0 bases from V and 0 bases from J, with 6 bases between. Here the CDR3 reads CASSLDRGSGNTIYF. The CDR3 region has the DNA TGTGCCAGCAGCTTAGATCGGGGCTCTGGAAACACCATATATTTT.

The chain joins TRBV7-9 to TRBJ2-7; D remains unclear. CDR3 length: 13 amino acids. The V gene's germline CDR1 is SEHNR and CDR2 FQNEAQ (reference sequence). V lost 5 bases and J lost 6, with 14 bases in between. The CDR3: CASSPYDVFEQYF. CDR3 sequence (DNA): TGTGCCAGCAGCCCCTATGATGTATTCGAGCAGTACTTC.

This clone was detected a few times. The rearrangement links TRBV3-1 (or the pseudogene TRBV3-2) to TRBJ1-2, with TRBD1 identical over 8 bases. V lost 3 bases, J lost 7 bases, and 7 bases stayed unmatched. This CDR3 contains 14 residues. Germline V gene data show CDR1 as LGHDT and CDR2 as YNNKEL (reference sequence). CDR3 sequence: CASSQARQGSGYTF. The CDR3 nucleotides read TGTGCCAGCAGCCAGGCCCGACAGGGGTCTGGCTACACCTTC.

This chain uses TRBV9 with TRBJ1-6; D call uncertain. Between the trimmed V and J ends, which lost 0 bases and 9 bases, there was a span of 10 bases. Germline-derived CDR1 and CDR2 are SGDLS and YYNGEE. This CDR3 region has 14 residues. CDR3 sequence: CASSVGAGRSPLHF. The CDR3 nucleotides are TGTGCCAGCAGCGTAGGGGCCGGTCGTTCACCCCTCCACTTT.

A few counts support this clone. The chain uses TRBV14 and TRBJ2-7; 7 bases map to TRBD1. Trimming at V came to 4 bases and at J to 0 bases, leaving 6 bases not matched to a gene. CDR3 length equals 15 residues. CDR1 is SGHDN, CDR2 FVKESK, per germline. This chain's CDR3 is CASSRDRVSSYEQYF. In DNA form, the CDR3 reads TGTGCCAGCAGCCGTGACAGGGTAAGCTCCTACGAGCAGTACTTC.

This chain uses TRBV5-5 with TRBJ2-7; 7 bases align to TRBD1. The length of the CDR3 is 15 residues. V shed 1 base and J 2 bases; nucleotides not matched to a gene: 6. In germline, CDR1 is SGHKS, CDR2 YYEKEE (reference sequence). The CDR3 bases are TGTGCCAGCAGCTTGTCCGGGACAGCTACCTACGAGCAGTACTTC. It specifies CASSLSGTATYEQYF.

V is TRBV18 and J is TRBJ2-2, with 7 bases lining up with TRBD1. Trimming removed 1 base from V and 3 bases from J; junction bases left unmatched: 5. Germline V gives CDR1 KGHSH, CDR2 LQKENI. The CDR3 is 16 amino acids. The CDR3: CASSPQSDRYTGELFF. Here the CDR3 DNA reads TGTGCCAGCTCACCACAGTCGGACAGGTACACCGGGGAGCTGTTTTTT.

V usage is TRBV6-5 and J usage is TRBJ1-1; D gene ambiguous. This CDR3 comprises 11 residues. Germline V gives CDR1 MNHEY, CDR2 SVGAGI. Trimming pared 7 bases from V and 0 bases from J, leaving 3 bases between. The CDR3 reads CASTMNTEAFF. The CDR3 DNA reads as TGTGCCAGCACTATGAACACTGAAGCTTTCTTT.

This chain connects TRBV2 to TRBJ2-5; D remains ambiguous. CDR1 is SNHLY, CDR2 FYNNEI, per germline. This CDR3 has 14 residues. V lost 1 base to trimming and J lost 1 base, with 7 bases between them. The CDR3 sequence: CASSEGASQETQYF. Written as DNA, the CDR3 is TGTGCCAGCAGTGAAGGGGCGTCCCAAGAGACCCAGTACTTC.

The rearrangement links TRBV5-1 to TRBJ2-5; D is perhaps TRBD1 (6 bases). V was shortened by 4 bases and J by 10 bases, with 23 bases between the two germline ends. Germline lookup yields CDR1 SGHRS and CDR2 YFSETQ. The CDR3 contains 15 residues. The CDR3 loop reads CASSSYRDPGVGQYF. The CDR3 DNA sequence: TGCGCCAGCAGCAGTTACAGGGACCCTGGGGTGGGCCAGTACTTC.

The rearrangement uses TRBV9 and TRBJ1-3; TRBD1 matches at 9 bases. V gave up 4 bases and J gave up 3 bases; unmatched junction bases: 8. Looked up from germline, CDR1 is SGDLS and CDR2 is YYNGEE. The CDR3 runs to 16 residues. The CDR3 coding sequence is TGTGCCAGCAGCCCCCAAACAGGGGGCGGTGGAAACACCATATATTTT. This translates into CASSPQTGGGGNTIYF.

This clone was detected only once. The J gene is TRBJ1-3, the V gene TRBV6-5; maybe TRBD1 (6 bases). Germline CDR1 reads MNHEY; CDR2 reads SVGAGI. The V end lost 7 bases, the J end lost 3 bases, and 13 bases lay between the germline ends. This CDR3 has 14 amino acids. The CDR3 is CASNTEGGGNTIYF. The CDR3 nucleotides are TGTGCCAGCAACACCGAAGGGGGTGGAAACACCATATATTTT.

The chain employs TRBV15 and TRBJ2-5, with no clear D. Germline lookup yields CDR1 LNHNV and CDR2 YYDKDF (reference sequence). V was trimmed by 5 bases and J by 4 bases, leaving 11 bases between them. The CDR3 has 13 amino acids. The CDR3 sequence: CATSGSGRETQYF. The CDR3 DNA follows: TGTGCCACCAGCGGGTCAGGCCGAGAGACCCAGTACTTC.

The gene calls are TRBV18 and TRBJ1-2; D may be TRBD1 (6 bases). V lost 2 bases and J lost 4, with 14 bases in between. Germline CDR1 KGHSH, CDR2 LQKENI. This CDR3 has 15 amino acids. This CDR3 is CASSPNRVTGYGYTF. In DNA, the CDR3 is TGTGCCAGCTCACCAAACAGGGTAACTGGCTATGGCTACACCTTC.

The V gene is TRBV18, the J gene TRBJ1-1, with D hard to call. The CDR3 is 15 amino acids. Germline CDR1 KGHSH, CDR2 LQKENI. V was cut by 1 base and J by 6 bases, with 15 bases left in between. In DNA, the CDR3 is TGTGCCAGCTCACCACTGGCAGTTACAGAGCCTGAAGCTTTCTTT. As protein: CASSPLAVTEPEAFF.

The CDR3 is CASSAHRQDMTKNIQYF. CDR3 sequence (DNA): TGTGCCAGTAGTGCCCATCGACAGGATATGACCAAAAACATTCAGTACTTC. The gene calls are TRBV19 and TRBJ2-4, with D perhaps matching TRBD1 (6 bases). V lost 5 bases and J lost 2, with 19 bases in between. Germline assignment: CDR1 LNHDA and CDR2 SQIVND (reference sequence). This CDR3 contains 17 residues.

This clone was counted a single time. J is TRBJ2-7 and V is TRBV6-5; a weak D match, TRBD1 (6 bases). The CDR3 sequence is 14 residues long. V shed 6 bases and J shed 2 bases, with 14 bases lying between them. The V gene's germline CDR1 is MNHEY and CDR2 SVGAGI. The CDR3 DNA sequence: TGTGCCAGCAGCCTACCAGGGGTCCCCTACGAGCAGTACTTC. Translated: CASSLPGVPYEQYF.

The chain joins TRBV5-1 to TRBJ1-1, with 9 nucleotides matching TRBD1. V lost 4 bases and J lost 8; bases outside the gene matches: 6. The CDR3 sequence is 13 residues long. Germline assignment: CDR1 SGHRS and CDR2 YFSETQ. The CDR3 protein is CASSRTGTGEAFF. The CDR3 nucleotides read TGCGCCAGCAGCCGTACCGGGACAGGGGAAGCTTTCTTT.

This clone was picked up one time. The chain carries TRBV10-3 and TRBJ1-1, with 7 bases matching TRBD1. V dropped 6 bases and J dropped 3; count of bases not matched to a gene: 4. There are 13 residues in the CDR3. CDR1 is ENHRY and CDR2 is SYGVKD in the germline V gene. As DNA, the CDR3 is TGTGCCATCAGACAAACAGGGGACACTGAAGCTTTCTTT. This sequence encodes CAIRQTGDTEAFF.

CDR3 nucleotide sequence: TGTGCCAGAAGCTTGTGCGAGAACACTGAAGCTTTCTTT. Protein: CARSLCENTEAFF. This chain connects TRBV5-3 to TRBJ1-1; unclear D gene. TRBV5-3 counts as an open reading frame of uncertain function. V was trimmed by 1 base and J by 1 base, leaving 5 bases between them. The CDR3 spans 13 residues.

The rearrangement joins TRBV4-3 to TRBJ1-4, with a tentative D call TRBD1 (6 bases). This CDR3 has 19 residues. Germline values: CDR1 LGHNA, CDR2 YSLEER. V was trimmed by 0 bases and J by 6 bases, leaving 23 bases between them. In nucleotides, the CDR3 is TGCGCCAGCAGCCAAGAGGCCCTGGGCCACAGGGATTTGGATGAAAAACTGTTTTTT. Its translation is CASSQEALGHRDLDEKLFF.